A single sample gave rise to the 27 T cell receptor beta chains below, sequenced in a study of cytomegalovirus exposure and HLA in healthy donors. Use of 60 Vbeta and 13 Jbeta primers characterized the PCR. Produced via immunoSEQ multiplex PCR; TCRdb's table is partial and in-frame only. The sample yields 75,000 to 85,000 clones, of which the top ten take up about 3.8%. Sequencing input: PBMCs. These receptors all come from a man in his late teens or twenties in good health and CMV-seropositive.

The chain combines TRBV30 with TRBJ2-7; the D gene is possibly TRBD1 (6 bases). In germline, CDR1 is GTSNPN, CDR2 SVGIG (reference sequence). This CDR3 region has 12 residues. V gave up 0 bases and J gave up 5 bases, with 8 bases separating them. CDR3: CAWSVQGHEQYF. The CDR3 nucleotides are TGTGCCTGGAGTGTACAGGGCCACGAGCAGTACTTC.

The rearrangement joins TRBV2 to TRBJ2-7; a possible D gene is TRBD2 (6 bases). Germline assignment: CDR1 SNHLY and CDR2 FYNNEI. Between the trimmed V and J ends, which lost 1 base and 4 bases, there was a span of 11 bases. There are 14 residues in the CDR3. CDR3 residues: CASSEGGEAYEQYF. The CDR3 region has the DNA TGTGCCAGCAGTGAAGGGGGGGAAGCATACGAGCAGTACTTC.

The CDR3, as DNA: TGTGCCAGCAGTTTACATCGGACAGTCGACACAGATACGCAGTATTTT. It specifies CASSLHRTVDTDTQYF. The genes are TRBV27 and TRBJ2-3, with D possibly TRBD1 on 6 matching bases. The CDR3 sequence is 16 residues long. Germline V gene sequence: CDR1 MNHEY, CDR2 SMNVEV (reference sequence). The ends were cut back, 2 bases at V and 2 bases at J, with 14 bases in the middle.

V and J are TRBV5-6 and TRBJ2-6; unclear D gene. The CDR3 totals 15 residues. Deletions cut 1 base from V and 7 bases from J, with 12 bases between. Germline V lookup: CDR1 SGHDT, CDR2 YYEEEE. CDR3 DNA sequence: TGTGCCAGCAGCTTGTTGCCAGAACGAGCCAACGTCCTGACTTTC. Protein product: CASSLLPERANVLTF.

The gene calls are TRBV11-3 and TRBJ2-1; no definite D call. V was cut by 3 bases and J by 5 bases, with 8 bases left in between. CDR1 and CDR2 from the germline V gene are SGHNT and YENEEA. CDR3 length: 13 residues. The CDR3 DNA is TGTGCCAGCAGCTTGTCACTAAACAATGAGCAGTTCTTC. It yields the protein CASSLSLNNEQFF.

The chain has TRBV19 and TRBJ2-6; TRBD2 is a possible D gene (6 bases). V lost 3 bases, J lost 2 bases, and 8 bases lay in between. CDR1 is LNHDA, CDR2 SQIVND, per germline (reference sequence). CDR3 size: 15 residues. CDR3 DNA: TGTGCCAGTAGTATTTCGGGGGCTGGGGCCAACGTCCTGACTTTC. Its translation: CASSISGAGANVLTF. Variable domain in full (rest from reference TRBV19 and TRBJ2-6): DGGITQSPKYLFRKEGQNVTLSCEQNLNHDAMYWYRQDPGQGLRLIYYSQIVNDFQKGDIAEGYSVSREKKESFPLTVTSAQKNPTAFYLCASSISGAGANVLTFGAGSRLTVL.

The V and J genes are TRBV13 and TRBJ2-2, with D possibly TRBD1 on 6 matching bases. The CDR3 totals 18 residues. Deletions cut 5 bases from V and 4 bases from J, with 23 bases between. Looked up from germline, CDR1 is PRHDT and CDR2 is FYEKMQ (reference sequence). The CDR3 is CASSPQGHQYVSTGELFF. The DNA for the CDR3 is TGTGCCAGCAGCCCACAGGGACATCAGTACGTAAGCACCGGGGAGCTGTTTTTT. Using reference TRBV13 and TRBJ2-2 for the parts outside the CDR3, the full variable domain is AAGVIQSPRHLIKEKRETATLKCYPIPRHDTVYWYQQGPGQDPQFLISFYEKMQSDKGSIPDRFSAQQFSDYHSELNMSSLELGDSALYFCASSPQGHQYVSTGELFFGEGSRLTVL.

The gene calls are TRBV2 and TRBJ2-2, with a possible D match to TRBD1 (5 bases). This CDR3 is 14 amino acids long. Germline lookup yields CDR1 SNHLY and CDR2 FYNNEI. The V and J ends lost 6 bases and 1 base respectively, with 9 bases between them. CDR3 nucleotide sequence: TGTGCCAGCAGGGCAGGGATGAACACCGGGGAGCTGTTTTTT. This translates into CASRAGMNTGELFF.

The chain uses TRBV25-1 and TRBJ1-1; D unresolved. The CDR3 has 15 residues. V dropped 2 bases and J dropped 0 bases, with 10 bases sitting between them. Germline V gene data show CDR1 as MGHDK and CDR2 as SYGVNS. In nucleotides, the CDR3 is TGTGCCAGCAGTGAAAAGCCGGTCATGAACACTGAAGCTTTCTTT. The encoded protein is CASSEKPVMNTEAFF. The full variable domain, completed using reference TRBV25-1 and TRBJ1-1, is EADIYQTPRYLVIGTGKKITLECSQTMGHDKMYWYQQDPGMELHLIHYSYGVNSTEKGDLSSESTVSRIRTEHFPLTLESARPSHTSQYLCASSEKPVMNTEAFFGQGTRLTVV.

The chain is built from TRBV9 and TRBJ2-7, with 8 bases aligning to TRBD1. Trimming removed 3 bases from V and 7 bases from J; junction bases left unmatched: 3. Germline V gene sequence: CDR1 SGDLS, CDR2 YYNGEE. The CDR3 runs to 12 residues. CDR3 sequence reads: CASSGQGLEQYF. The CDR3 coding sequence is TGTGCCAGCAGCGGACAGGGGTTAGAGCAGTACTTC. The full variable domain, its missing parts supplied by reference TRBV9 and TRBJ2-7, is DSGVTQTPKHLITATGQRVTLRCSPRSGDLSVYWYQQSLDQGLQFLIQYYNGEERAKGNILERFSAQQFPDLHSELNLSSLELGDSALYFCASSGQGLEQYFGPGTRLTVT.

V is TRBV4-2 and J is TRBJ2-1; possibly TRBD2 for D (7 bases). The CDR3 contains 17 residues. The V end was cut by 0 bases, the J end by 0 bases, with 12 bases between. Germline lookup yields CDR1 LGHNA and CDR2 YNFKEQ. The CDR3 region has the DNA TGTGCCAGCAGCCAAGATGGGGGCGGGAGCTCCTACAATGAGCAGTTCTTC. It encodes CASSQDGGGSSYNEQFF.

CDR3 DNA sequence: TGTGCCAGCAGCCTACAATTGAGGAGCTCCTACGAGCAGTACTTC. Protein: CASSLQLRSSYEQYF. The rearrangement uses TRBV5-5 and TRBJ2-7; D is undetermined. Trimming left V 4 bases short and J 0 bases short, with 14 bases between. The CDR3 extends over 15 amino acids. Germline V gene lookup returns CDR1 SGHKS and CDR2 YYEKEE (reference sequence).

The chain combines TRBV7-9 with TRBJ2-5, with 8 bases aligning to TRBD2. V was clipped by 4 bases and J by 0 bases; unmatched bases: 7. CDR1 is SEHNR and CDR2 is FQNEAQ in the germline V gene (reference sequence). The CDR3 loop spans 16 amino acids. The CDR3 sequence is CASSSPQRGNQETQYF. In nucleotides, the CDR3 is TGTGCCAGCAGCTCCCCCCAGCGGGGGAACCAAGAGACCCAGTACTTC.

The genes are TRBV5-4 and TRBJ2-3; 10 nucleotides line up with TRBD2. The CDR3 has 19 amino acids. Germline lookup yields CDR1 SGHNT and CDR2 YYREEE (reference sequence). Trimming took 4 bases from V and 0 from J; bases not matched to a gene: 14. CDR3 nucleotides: TGTGCCAGCAGCGGGACTAGCGCGCGGCCTGTATCTAGCACAGATACGCAGTATTTT. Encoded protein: CASSGTSARPVSSTDTQYF.

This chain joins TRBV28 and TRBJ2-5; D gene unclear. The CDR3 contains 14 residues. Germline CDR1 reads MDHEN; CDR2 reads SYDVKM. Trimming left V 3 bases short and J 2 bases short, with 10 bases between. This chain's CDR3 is CASSFRQAQETQYF. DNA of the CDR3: TGTGCCAGCAGTTTTCGGCAGGCGCAAGAGACCCAGTACTTC.

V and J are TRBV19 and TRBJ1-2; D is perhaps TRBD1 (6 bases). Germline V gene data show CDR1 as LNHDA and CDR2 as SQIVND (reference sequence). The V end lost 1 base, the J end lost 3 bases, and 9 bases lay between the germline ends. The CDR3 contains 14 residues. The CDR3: CASSIGQVYYGYTF. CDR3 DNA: TGTGCCAGTAGTATAGGACAGGTCTACTATGGCTACACCTTC.

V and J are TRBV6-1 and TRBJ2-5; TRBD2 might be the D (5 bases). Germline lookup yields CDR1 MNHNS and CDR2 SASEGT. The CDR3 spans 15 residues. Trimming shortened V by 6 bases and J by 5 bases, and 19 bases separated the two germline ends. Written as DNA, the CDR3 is TGTGCCAGCAGGCCTTATGGAGGCCAAGGGGAGACCCAGTACTTC. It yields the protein CASRPYGGQGETQYF.

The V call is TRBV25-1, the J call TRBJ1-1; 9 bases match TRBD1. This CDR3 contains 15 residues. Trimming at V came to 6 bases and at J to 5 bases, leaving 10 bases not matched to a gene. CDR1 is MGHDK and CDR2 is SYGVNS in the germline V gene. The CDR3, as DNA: TGTGCCAGCAGCCTTCCGGGACAGGGAAGGACTGAAGCTTTCTTT. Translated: CASSLPGQGRTEAFF.

For the CDR3, the DNA is TGTGCCAGCAGCTTACCGGGACAGAAATACAATGAGCAGTTCTTC. Its protein product is CASSLPGQKYNEQFF. J is TRBJ2-1 and V is TRBV5-4; the match to TRBD1 covers 7 bases. The CDR3 consists of 15 residues. CDR1 is SGHNT and CDR2 is YYREEE in the germline V gene (reference sequence). The J segment lost 4 bases and the V segment lost 2 bases, leaving 6 bases of the junction unmatched.

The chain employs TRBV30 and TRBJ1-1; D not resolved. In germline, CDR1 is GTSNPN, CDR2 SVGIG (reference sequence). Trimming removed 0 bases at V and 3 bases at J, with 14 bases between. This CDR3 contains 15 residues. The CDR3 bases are TGTGCCTGGAGTGTAATATCCTGGCAGTACACTGAAGCTTTCTTT. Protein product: CAWSVISWQYTEAFF.

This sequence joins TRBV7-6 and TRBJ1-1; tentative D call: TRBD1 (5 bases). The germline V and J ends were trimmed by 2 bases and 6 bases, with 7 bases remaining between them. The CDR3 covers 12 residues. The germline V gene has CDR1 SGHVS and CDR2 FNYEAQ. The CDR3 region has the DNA TGTGCCAGCAGCTTACAAGGGGCTGAAGCTTTCTTT. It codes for CASSLQGAEAFF.

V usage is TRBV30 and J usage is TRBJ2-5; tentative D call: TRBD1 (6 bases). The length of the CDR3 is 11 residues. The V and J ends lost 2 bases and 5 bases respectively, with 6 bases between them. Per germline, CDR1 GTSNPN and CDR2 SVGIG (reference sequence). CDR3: CAWSQGETQYF. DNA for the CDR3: TGTGCCTGGAGTCAGGGGGAGACCCAGTACTTC.

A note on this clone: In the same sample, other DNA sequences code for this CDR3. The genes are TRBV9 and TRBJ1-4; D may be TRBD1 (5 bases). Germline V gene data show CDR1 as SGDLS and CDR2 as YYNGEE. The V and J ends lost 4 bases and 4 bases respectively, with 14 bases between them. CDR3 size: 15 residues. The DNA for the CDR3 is TGTGCCAGCAGCCCCTGGGGGGGGTTTAATGAAAAACTGTTTTTT. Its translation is CASSPWGGFNEKLFF.

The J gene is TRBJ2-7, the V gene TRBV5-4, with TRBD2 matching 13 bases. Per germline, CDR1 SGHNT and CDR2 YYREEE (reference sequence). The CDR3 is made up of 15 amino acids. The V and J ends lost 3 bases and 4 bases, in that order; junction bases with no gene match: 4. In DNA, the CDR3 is TGTGCCAGCAGCTCTAGACTAGCGGGAGGTTACGAGCAGTACTTC. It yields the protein CASSSRLAGGYEQYF.

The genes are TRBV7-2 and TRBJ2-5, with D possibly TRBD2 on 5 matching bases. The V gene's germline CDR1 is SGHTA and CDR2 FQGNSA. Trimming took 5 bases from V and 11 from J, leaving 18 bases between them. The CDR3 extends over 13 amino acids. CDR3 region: CASSLGFAGLQYF. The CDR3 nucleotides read TGTGCCAGCAGCCTCGGGTTCGCGGGCCTACAGTACTTC.

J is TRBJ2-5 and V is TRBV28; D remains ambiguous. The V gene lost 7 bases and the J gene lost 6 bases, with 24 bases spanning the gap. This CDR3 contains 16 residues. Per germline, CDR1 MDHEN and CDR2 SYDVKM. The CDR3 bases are TGTGCCAGCACTCCCGTTAAAGGCGCAGCGAGGAAGACCCAGTACTTC. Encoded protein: CASTPVKGAARKTQYF.

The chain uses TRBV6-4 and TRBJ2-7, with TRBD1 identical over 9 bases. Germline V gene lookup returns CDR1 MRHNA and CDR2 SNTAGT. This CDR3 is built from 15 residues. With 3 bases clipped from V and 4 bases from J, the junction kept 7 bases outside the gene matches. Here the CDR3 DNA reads TGTGCCAGCAGTGAATCCGGGACAGGGTTTTACGAGCAGTACTTC. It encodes CASSESGTGFYEQYF.